A selection of T cell receptor beta chains follows, all from one sample in a study of blood T cells in healthy people across ages. TCRdb ran MiXCR on the 5' RACE reads and lists one entry per CDR3 protein. The profile shows about 1.8 million distinct CDR3 sequences, approximately 50% of them singletons. Sequences were obtained from blood. These receptors all come from a woman between 35 and 50 years old in good health. Each CDR3 is given with its conserved first and last residue. The order of the fields is D gene, V gene, J gene, clone size, CDR3 DNA, CDR3 protein. D genes are given only for firm matches. Size is omitted from some rows. Given values are once, few, many or a class for expanded clones.

-	TRBV7-2	TRBJ2-7	-	TGTGCCAGCAGCTTAGTGGGGCCCACCAACCGCGAGCAGTACTTC	CASSLVGPTNREQYF
-	TRBV7-6	TRBJ2-1	few	TGTGCCAGCAGCACCCAAAACAGGATCAATGAGCAGTTCTTC	CASSTQNRINEQFF
TRBD2	TRBV20-1	TRBJ2-3	-	TGCAGTGCTCCCCAGCGGGGGGGCCCAGATACGCAGTATTTT	CSAPQRGGPDTQYF
-	TRBV20-1	TRBJ2-3	-	TGCAGTGCTAGGGGCGTTAAGTGGGCAGATACGCAGTATTTT	CSARGVKWADTQYF
TRBD1	TRBV7-9	TRBJ1-4	-	TGTGCCAGCAGCGATAGACAGGGGGTGAATGAAAAACTGTTTTTT	CASSDRQGVNEKLFF
-	TRBV24-1	TRBJ2-1	-	TGTGCCACCATGGACTCTCTTAACAATGAGCAGTTCTTC	CATMDSLNNEQFF
TRBD2	TRBV11-2	TRBJ2-3	few	TGTGCCAGCAGCTCGGGACTAGCGGGGCCGAGGGATACGCAGTATTTT	CASSSGLAGPRDTQYF
-	TRBV20-1	TRBJ2-3	-	TGCAGTGCTAGAGACCCATCGGGGGTTAGCACAGATACGCAGTATTTT	CSARDPSGVSTDTQYF
TRBD1	TRBV13	TRBJ2-5	few	TGTGCCAGCAGCTTAGGCAACAGGGGGTCTGGTCAAGAGACCCAGTACTTC	CASSLGNRGSGQETQYF
-	TRBV12-3/TRBV12-4	TRBJ1-2	-	TGTGCCAGCAGTAATGTGGGACACCCGATCTATGGCTACACCTTC	CASSNVGHPIYGYTF
TRBD1	TRBV20-1	TRBJ1-2	few	TGCAGTGCTAGAGGACAGGGCGGGGATGGCTACACCTTC	CSARGQGGDGYTF
-	TRBV14	TRBJ1-1	-	TGTGCCAGCGAAAGGGACCCGAACACTGAAGCTTTCTTT	CASERDPNTEAFF
TRBD1	TRBV3-1	TRBJ2-4	-	TGTGCCAGCAGCCAAGATCAAGCGGGGACAGGGGGGAACATTCAGTACTTC	CASSQDQAGTGGNIQYF
-	TRBV24-1	TRBJ2-2	once	TGTGCCACCAAACAACCACCCGGGGAGCTGTTTTTT	CATKQPPGELFF
TRBD1	TRBV24-1	TRBJ2-1	-	TGTGCCACCAGTGACCGGACAGGGGGCTTCAATGAGCAGTTCTTC	CATSDRTGGFNEQFF
-	TRBV6-2/TRBV6-3	TRBJ1-2	few	TGTGCCAGCAGGGAGACAGAGGACTATGGCTACACCTTC	CASRETEDYGYTF
-	TRBV10-1	TRBJ2-7	few	TGCGCCAGCAGTGAGGCGGACATCCACGAGCAGTACTTC	CASSEADIHEQYF
TRBD2	TRBV5-1	TRBJ2-3	-	TGCGCCAGCAGCTTTCCGACTAGCGGGGTGATCACAGATACGCAGTATTTT	CASSFPTSGVITDTQYF
-	TRBV5-1	TRBJ2-5	-	TGCGCCAGCAGCCAAACAGACTATTTTAAGTACTTC	CASSQTDYFKYF
-	TRBV7-2	TRBJ2-4	many	TGTGCCAGCAGCTTAGCTCTAAACATTCAGTACTTC	CASSLALNIQYF
-	TRBV2	TRBJ2-1	-	TGTGCCAGCAGTGAAGTGGCAGGGGCTAATGAGCAGTTCTTC	CASSEVAGANEQFF
-	TRBV2	TRBJ2-5	-	TGTGCCAGCAGTCCCCGGGCCAGCGTGGTCGGGGAGACCCAGTACTTC	CASSPRASVVGETQYF
TRBD1	TRBV7-2	TRBJ2-7	few	TGTGCCAGCAGCTCCCGGGACAGGGCCACCTACGAGCAGTACTTC	CASSSRDRATYEQYF
-	TRBV7-2	TRBJ1-5	-	TGTGCCAGCAGCTTAGGGGTGGGCCGGCATCAGCCCCAGCATTTT	CASSLGVGRHQPQHF
TRBD2	TRBV12-3/TRBV12-4	TRBJ2-5	few	TGTGCCAGCAGCCCCCGCTATCGGGGGGTCCAAGAGACCCAGTACTTC	CASSPRYRGVQETQYF
TRBD2	TRBV3-1	TRBJ2-3	once	TGTGCCAGCAGCCAAACTAGCGGGGGAATCACAGATACGCAGTATTTT	CASSQTSGGITDTQYF
TRBD2	TRBV29-1	TRBJ2-3	few	TGCAGCGTCGTACCTAGCGGGGCCCCAACAGATACGCAGTATTTT	CSVVPSGAPTDTQYF
-	TRBV5-5	TRBJ2-4	-	TGTGCCAGCAGCAGAGGGGGGCCCCAGGACATTCAGTACTTC	CASSRGGPQDIQYF
TRBD2	TRBV7-2	TRBJ2-1	few	TGTGCCAGCAGCTTAGCGAAATTTGCCGGGACTAGCGGGGGGTCAGAGACCCAGTTCTTC	CASSLAKFAGTSGGSETQFF
-	TRBV12-3/TRBV12-4	TRBJ2-7	few	TGTGCCAGCAGTTTAAGTGGCCTCCCGGACGGGGAGCAGTACTTC	CASSLSGLPDGEQYF
TRBD1	TRBV6-2/TRBV6-3	TRBJ1-2	few	TGTGCCAGCTCCAACCCCGGACAGGCCTTCTATGGCTACACCTTC	CASSNPGQAFYGYTF
TRBD2	TRBV10-3	TRBJ2-5	-	TGTGCCATCAGTGATAGCGGGTCGGGGGAGACCCAGTACTTC	CAISDSGSGETQYF
TRBD1	TRBV18	TRBJ2-1	-	TGTGCCAGCTCACCCCTGGGACAGGGGGGTTACAATGAGCAGTTCTTC	CASSPLGQGGYNEQFF
-	TRBV14	TRBJ2-3	-	TGTGCCAGCAGCAAGGTGGGGGTGAATACGCAGTATTTT	CASSKVGVNTQYF
-	TRBV7-9	TRBJ2-5	few	TGTGCCAGCAGCTTAATTCCCCCATCGGGGGAGACCCAGTACTTC	CASSLIPPSGETQYF
TRBD2	TRBV4-2	TRBJ2-1	-	TGTGCCAGCAGCCAAGACAGCGGGGCCATGCAGAAAAATGAGCAGTTCTTC	CASSQDSGAMQKNEQFF
TRBD2	TRBV6-2/TRBV6-3	TRBJ2-7	-	TGTGCCAGCAGTCCATTCACTAGCGGGGGCGCCGCCGAGCAGTACTTC	CASSPFTSGGAAEQYF
-	TRBV7-9	TRBJ2-1	-	TGTGCCAGCGACCACGGGGGCCCCTGGGAGAATGAGCAGTTCTTC	CASDHGGPWENEQFF
TRBD2	TRBV7-9	TRBJ2-1	-	TGTGCCAACCTCGCCGGGACTAGCAACAATGAGCAGTTCTTC	CANLAGTSNNEQFF
-	TRBV7-9	TRBJ1-4	once	TGTGCCAGCAGCTTAGCATCCCTGGGACACGGACTGAAAAAACTGTTTTTT	CASSLASLGHGLKKLFF
TRBD2	TRBV27	TRBJ2-1	-	TGTGCCAGCAGCCAGCGGACTAGCCATGAGCAGTTCTTC	CASSQRTSHEQFF
TRBD1	TRBV10-3	TRBJ2-1	-	TGTGCCATCAGTGACCCGACAGGGGGCCCCTACAATGAGCAGTTCTTC	CAISDPTGGPYNEQFF
TRBD1	TRBV25-1	TRBJ1-2	few	TGTGCCAGCAGTCCGGACAGGACCTATGGCTACACCTTC	CASSPDRTYGYTF
TRBD1	TRBV12-3/TRBV12-4	TRBJ1-5	few	TGTGCCAGCAGTTTGGGACAGCAGGGTCAGCCCCAGCATTTT	CASSLGQQGQPQHF
TRBD1	TRBV7-2	TRBJ1-2	-	TGTGCCAGCAACCCGGACAGGGTGGAAGGCTACACCTTC	CASNPDRVEGYTF
-	TRBV20-1	TRBJ2-3	-	TGCAGTGCTAGAGGGTCGCTACCGGGAGATACGCAGTATTTT	CSARGSLPGDTQYF
TRBD1	TRBV11-1	TRBJ1-1	-	TGTGCCAGCAGCTTTGACAGGGGGCGGGGCACTGAAGCTTTCTTT	CASSFDRGRGTEAFF